Listed here are 14 T cell receptor beta chains from one sample, sequenced in a study of spatial heterogeneity in lung cancer. MiXCR, applied by TCRdb to the 5' RACE reads, yields one record per CDR3 protein. The table lists under 100,000 distinct CDR3 sequences, 7.5% to 10% of them singletons. Noted time point: sample taken at primary tumor resection. Without sorting, whole RNA was sequenced from tumor, nontumor lung or frozen PBMC. The sequencing used PBMCs, collected at surgery. Receptors were obtained from a male donor with early-stage non-small cell lung cancer.

In its sample, this clonotype was seen many times. The chain has TRBV6-2 or TRBV6-3 and TRBJ2-7; D tentatively fits TRBD1 or TRBD2 (5 bases each). CDR3 length equals 15 residues. Trimming removed 6 bases from V and 2 bases from J, with 17 bases in between. Germline-derived CDR1 and CDR2 are MNHEY and SVGEGT. The CDR3 is CASRNPGTGTYEQYF. The CDR3 region has the DNA TGTGCCAGCAGAAATCCCGGGACCGGAACCTACGAGCAGTACTTC.

This clonotype was seen only a few times. The chain joins TRBV28 to TRBJ1-1; D is unresolved. CDR1 and CDR2 from the germline V gene are MDHEN and SYDVKM. V lost 2 bases and J lost 10, with 14 bases in between. This CDR3 comprises 13 residues. The CDR3 spells CASSLETPQPAFF. The CDR3 nucleotides read TGTGCCAGCAGTTTAGAAACACCACAACCAGCTTTCTTT. The whole variable domain, remainder taken from reference TRBV28 and TRBJ1-1, is DVKVTQSSRYLVKRTGEKVFLECVQDMDHENMFWYRQDPGLGLRLIYFSYDVKMKEKGDIPEGYSVSREKKERFSLILESASTNQTSMYLCASSLETPQPAFFGQGTRLTVV.

This clonotype has at least ten counts. The J gene is TRBJ1-1, the V gene TRBV7-2, with unresolved D. The V end was cut by 4 bases, the J end by 3 bases, with 9 bases between. The CDR3 totals 13 residues. Germline V gives CDR1 SGHTA, CDR2 FQGNSA. The CDR3 region is CASSSGRDTEAFF. CDR3 DNA sequence: TGTGCCAGCAGCTCAGGACGGGACACTGAAGCTTTCTTT.

This clonotype has a handful of counts. The gene calls are TRBV7-8 and TRBJ1-5; D is possibly TRBD1 (5 bases). The CDR3 spans 14 residues. Trimming stripped 1 base from V and 3 bases from J, with 7 bases between. Germline-derived CDR1 and CDR2 are SGHVS and FQNEAQ. The CDR3 here is CASSLGGPNQPQHF. DNA for the CDR3: TGTGCCAGCAGCTTAGGGGGACCCAATCAGCCCCAGCATTTT.

This clonotype was picked up a small number of times. The chain carries TRBV7-2 and TRBJ1-2; D is unclear. Germline V gene lookup returns CDR1 SGHTA and CDR2 FQGNSA. V dropped 2 bases and J dropped 4 bases, with 11 bases sitting between them. This CDR3 contains 14 residues. The CDR3 DNA follows: TGTGCCAGCAGCTTATTGCCTGGTGGCTATGGCTACACCTTC. Translating gives CASSLLPGGYGYTF.

The sample holds many counts of this clonotype. The chain links TRBV3-1 to TRBJ1-6; no clear D. Trimming took off 2 bases at V and 8 bases at J, with 4 bases between the two ends. The CDR3 extends over 12 amino acids. CDR1 is LGHDT and CDR2 is YNNKEL in the germline V gene (reference sequence). Here the CDR3 reads CASSQRDSPLHF. The CDR3 DNA reads as TGTGCCAGCAGCCAAAGGGATTCACCCCTCCACTTT. The entire variable domain, with the rest obtained from reference TRBV3-1 and TRBJ1-6, is as follows: DTAVSQTPKYLVTQMGNDKSIKCEQNLGHDTMYWYKQDSKKFLKIMFSYNNKELIINETVPNRFSPKSPDKAHLNLHINSLELGDSAVYFCASSQRDSPLHFGNGTRLTVT.

This clonotype came up a few times. The genes are TRBV4-2 and TRBJ1-1; D may be TRBD1 (5 bases). The ends were cut back, 1 base at V and 5 bases at J, with 11 bases in the middle. The CDR3 runs 14 residues. Per the germline V gene, CDR1 is LGHNA and CDR2 is YNFKEQ. CDR3 sequence reads: CASSQVGGGTEAFF. CDR3 nucleotides: TGTGCCAGCAGCCAAGTTGGGGGAGGGACTGAAGCTTTCTTT.

This clonotype was detected many times. The chain recombines TRBV10-3 with TRBJ1-3, with no clear D. The length of the CDR3 is 11 residues. The germline V gene has CDR1 ENHRY and CDR2 SYGVKD. The V end was cut by 2 bases, the J end by 8 bases, with 4 bases between. CDR3 region: CAISEGDTIYF. CDR3 in DNA: TGTGCCATCAGTGAGGGGGACACCATATATTTT.

This clonotype is medium-sized (0.01 to 0.1%). The V call is TRBV28, the J call TRBJ2-2, with no clear D. This CDR3 is built from 13 residues. Trimming cost V 5 bases and J 4 bases, with 8 bases left between them. Germline lookup yields CDR1 MDHEN and CDR2 SYDVKM. The DNA for the CDR3 is TGTGCCAGCAGTCCCCGAGGCACCGGGGAGCTGTTTTTT. Translation gives CASSPRGTGELFF.

This clonotype has just a few counts. This chain joins TRBV5-1 and TRBJ1-2; D gene ambiguous. V lost 0 bases and J lost 8, with 20 bases in between. The CDR3 length is 16 residues. CDR1 is SGHRS, CDR2 YFSETQ, per germline. The CDR3: CASSLGRYQESGGYTF. DNA of the CDR3: TGCGCCAGCAGCTTGGGAAGGTATCAGGAATCCGGGGGCTACACCTTC.

This clonotype was counted at least ten times. The chain carries TRBV28 and TRBJ2-7; 11 bases match TRBD1. Per germline, CDR1 MDHEN and CDR2 SYDVKM. The CDR3 sequence is 15 residues long. J lost 1 base, V lost 4 bases, and 3 bases had no gene match. CDR3 nucleotide sequence: TGTGCCAGCAGTTCCGGGACAGGGGGTTCCTACGAGCAGTACTTC. Its protein product is CASSSGTGGSYEQYF.

This clonotype occurred a few times. The chain combines TRBV10-3 with TRBJ2-2; TRBD1 aligns across 8 bases. CDR1 ENHRY and CDR2 SYGVKD come from the germline V gene. The CDR3 consists of 14 residues. Trimming removed 8 bases from V and 3 bases from J; junction bases left unmatched: 5. CDR3 residues: CAILQGADTGELFF. In DNA, the CDR3 is TGTGCCATCCTTCAGGGGGCTGACACCGGGGAGCTGTTTTTT.

This clonotype was detected many times. CDR3 sequence (DNA): TGTGCCAGCAGCCCCCTGGAGTGGGCTGGCACCGGGGAGCTGTTTTTT. This gives the protein CASSPLEWAGTGELFF. The V and J genes are TRBV7-6 and TRBJ2-2; D gene unclear. Germline CDR1 SGHVS, CDR2 FNYEAQ. The CDR3 has 16 residues. Trimming stripped 5 bases from V and 4 bases from J, with 17 bases between.

This clonotype has a handful of counts. The chain recombines TRBV9 with TRBJ2-1, with 7 nucleotides matching TRBD2. There are 16 residues in the CDR3. V lost 4 bases, J lost 0 bases, and 7 bases stayed unmatched. Per germline, CDR1 SGDLS and CDR2 YYNGEE. The CDR3 sequence is CASSPGGTSSYNEQFF. The DNA of the CDR3 is TGTGCCAGCAGCCCCGGGGGGACGAGCTCCTACAATGAGCAGTTCTTC.